This T cell receptor beta chain derives from a study of T cell repertoires in cytomegalovirus infection. Overall study: Newly reported HLA-C-restricted and thoroughly characterized HLA-B-restricted CMV epitopes were employed. Indications came from public TCR beta signatures; they pointed to CMV infection and to a matching HLA type. Study observations and caveats: The study identified carriers of CMV plus the relevant HLA from cumulative public TCR beta family frequency. HLA-C-restricted, CMV-specific TCR beta clonotypes were dominant ex vivo.

TCRdb used MiXCR to reprocess the reads, holding one entry per CDR3 protein. This table has fewer than 950,000 distinct CDR3 sequences, over 25% appearing once. Details on this clonotype: Its target is unknown.

With 1 base clipped from V and 0 bases from J, the junction kept 6 bases outside the gene matches. CDR1 is SGDLS, CDR2 YYNGEE, per germline. CDR3 size: 17 residues. The sample in question was cultured CD8+ T cells from PBMCs, obtained from culture after CMV antigen stimulation. The chain couples TRBV9 to TRBJ2-3, with TRBD2 matching over 9 bases. The receptor comes from a human donor in good health (CMV status not recorded). Some clones in this sample may be carry-over from other donors' samples. The CDR3 sequence is CASSVRSGGLSTDTQYF. The CDR3 nucleotides are TGTGCCAGCAGCGTAAGGAGCGGGGGGTTGAGCACAGATACGCAGTATTTT.